These 12 T cell receptor beta chains came from one sample sequenced in a study of cytomegalovirus exposure and HLA in healthy donors. Here immunoSEQ multiplex PCR was the method, and the copy in TCRdb shows in-frame clones only, minus some. The table lists roughly 350,000 clones, roughly 90% of them singletons. Sequenced: PBMCs. The receptors come from a woman aged 18 to 35 in good health and CMV-seronegative.

This clone was detected only once. Written as DNA, the CDR3 is TGTGCCAGCAGCGAGGCAGGGGTGGGGGAGACCCAGTACTTC. Protein product: CASSEAGVGETQYF. The chain is built from TRBV9 and TRBJ2-5; D possibly corresponds to TRBD1 (6 bases). The V end was cut by 3 bases, the J end by 5 bases, with 14 bases between. This CDR3 region has 14 residues. Germline V CDR1 and CDR2: SGDLS, YYNGEE.

The chain is built from TRBV27 and TRBJ2-7; D remains ambiguous. The CDR3 is 15 residues long. Trimming removed 2 bases at V and 1 base at J, with 12 bases between. Looked up from germline, CDR1 is MNHEY and CDR2 is SMNVEV (reference sequence). The CDR3 is CASSLRFLGSYEQYF. The CDR3 region has the DNA TGTGCCAGCAGTTTACGGTTTCTTGGTTCCTACGAGCAGTACTTC.

The genes are TRBV2 and TRBJ1-5, with D perhaps TRBD1 (6 bases). CDR1 is SNHLY and CDR2 is FYNNEI in the germline V gene. The germline V and J ends were trimmed by 4 bases and 5 bases, with 9 bases remaining between them. The CDR3 runs to 13 residues. The CDR3 spells CASSGTDDQPQHF. The DNA of the CDR3 is TGTGCCAGCAGTGGGACAGATGATCAGCCCCAGCATTTT.

This rearrangement joins TRBV4-3 to TRBJ2-7, with 9 bases fitting TRBD1. The trim removed 2 bases at V and 6 bases at J, leaving 2 bases unmatched. Germline-derived CDR1 and CDR2 are LGHNA and YSLEER. This CDR3 is 13 amino acids long. CDR3 residues: CASSQTTGGEQYF. CDR3 DNA: TGCGCCAGCAGCCAAACGACAGGGGGCGAGCAGTACTTC.

The rearrangement uses TRBV29-1 and TRBJ1-1; D is unresolved. Deletions cut 5 bases from V and 5 bases from J, with 12 bases between. The CDR3 loop spans 12 amino acids. CDR1 and CDR2 (germline): SQVTM, ANQGSEA. The chain's CDR3 is CSVRLGETEAFF. The CDR3 coding sequence is TGCAGCGTTCGTTTGGGAGAGACTGAAGCTTTCTTT.

In its sample, this clone was seen a few times. J is TRBJ2-7 and V is TRBV5-1; tentatively, D is TRBD1 (5 bases). V dropped 4 bases and J dropped 6 bases, with 17 bases sitting between them. There are 14 residues in the CDR3. Germline-derived CDR1 and CDR2 are SGHRS and YFSETQ. CDR3 in DNA: TGCGCCAGCAGCCCAAATAGGTCAGGGCGCGAGCAGTACTTC. This codes for CASSPNRSGREQYF.

The chain has TRBV9 and TRBJ2-3, with TRBD2 matching 11 bases. J lost 6 bases, V lost 3 bases, and 9 bases had no gene match. CDR1 is SGDLS, CDR2 YYNGEE, per germline. CDR3 length: 16 amino acids. The CDR3 nucleotides read TGTGCCAGCAGCGCAATTAGCGGGAGGGCGACGGATACGCAGTATTTT. It codes for CASSAISGRATDTQYF.

V usage is TRBV5-1 and J usage is TRBJ1-4, with TRBD1 as a possible D gene (6 bases). This CDR3 is built from 15 residues. Germline CDR1 reads SGHRS; CDR2 reads YFSETQ. V was pared by 4 bases and J by 4 bases, with 14 bases between. CDR3 DNA sequence: TGCGCCAGCAGCGAAAAAGGGGGTATTAATGAAAAACTGTTTTTT. Translation gives CASSEKGGINEKLFF.

The rearrangement uses TRBV10-1 and TRBJ2-5; 8 nucleotides match TRBD2. Germline-derived CDR1 and CDR2 are WNHNN and SYGVQD (reference sequence). The CDR3 consists of 13 residues. V shed 7 bases, J shed 12 bases, and the junction held 13 bases outside the gene matches. CDR3 bases: TGCGCCAGCACCGACGGCGGGAGGCCCCTAAAGTACTTC. Translated: CASTDGGRPLKYF.

On this clone: As the CDR3 is not closed by the conserved phenylalanine or tryptophan, this likely results from a read error. The DNA is left out, because the CDR3 cannot be placed on it with certainty; the CDR3 is given as TCRdb lists it. The chain uses TRBV6-5 and TRBJ2-7; no DNA check was done on the table's D call, TRBD2. CDR1 MNHEY and CDR2 SVGAGI come from the germline V gene. The CDR3 comprises 14 residues, both ends counted. The CDR3 loop reads CASSGGEWERGPSL.

The chain joins TRBV29-1 to TRBJ2-7, with 10 bases matching TRBD1. Germline CDR1 SQVTM, CDR2 ANQGSEA. V gave up 6 bases and J gave up 0 bases; unmatched junction bases: 14. This CDR3 is built from 17 residues. CDR3 sequence (DNA): TGCAGCGTCTCGGGGGGGACAGGGGACGGAAGCTCCTACGAGCAGTACTTC. Translated: CSVSGGTGDGSSYEQYF.

The J gene is TRBJ2-1, the V gene TRBV7-8; 14 nucleotides agree with TRBD2. The CDR3 is 16 residues long. V lost 5 bases and J lost 7; bases outside the gene matches: 7. Germline-derived CDR1 and CDR2 are SGHVS and FQNEAQ. CDR3 sequence reads: CASSLMGLAGVNEQFF. The DNA for the CDR3 is TGTGCCAGCAGCCTAATGGGACTAGCGGGAGTGAATGAGCAGTTCTTC.